This record covers a single T cell receptor (beta chain). The antigen is undetermined. This sample stems from a study of monozygotic twins with inflammatory bowel disease. General study points: Inverse Simpson values showed less TCRbeta diversity in IBD patients than in their healthy co-twins. Twins with IBD had fewer clonotypes in common with others than healthy twins, particularly during disease activity.

Looked up from germline, CDR1 is SGHDT and CDR2 is YYEEEE. The CDR3 extends over 14 amino acids. Samples each yielded cDNA through eight separate reactions. Nested PCRs (roughly 16 and 10 cycles, two total) were applied to TCRalpha and TCRbeta cDNA. Reprocessing the 5' RACE reads, TCRdb reports a single entry for every CDR3 protein and omits DNA. Recorded for this sample: about 140,000 distinct CDR3 sequences. Sequenced material: blood. The chain joins TRBV5-6 to TRBJ2-4; there is no DNA to check the TCRdb D call of TRBD2. The receptor's source is a human donor with ulcerative colitis or Crohn's disease, or a healthy co-twin of an affected twin (not recorded which). The CDR3 protein is CASSLYDYLNIQYF. Full variable domain (rest looked up from reference TRBV5-6 and TRBJ2-4): DAGVTQSPTHLIKTRGQQVTLRCSPKSGHDTVSWYQQALGQGPQFIFQYYEEEERQRGNFPDRFSGHQFPNYSSELNVNALLLGDSALYLCASSLYDYLNIQYFGAGTRLSVL.